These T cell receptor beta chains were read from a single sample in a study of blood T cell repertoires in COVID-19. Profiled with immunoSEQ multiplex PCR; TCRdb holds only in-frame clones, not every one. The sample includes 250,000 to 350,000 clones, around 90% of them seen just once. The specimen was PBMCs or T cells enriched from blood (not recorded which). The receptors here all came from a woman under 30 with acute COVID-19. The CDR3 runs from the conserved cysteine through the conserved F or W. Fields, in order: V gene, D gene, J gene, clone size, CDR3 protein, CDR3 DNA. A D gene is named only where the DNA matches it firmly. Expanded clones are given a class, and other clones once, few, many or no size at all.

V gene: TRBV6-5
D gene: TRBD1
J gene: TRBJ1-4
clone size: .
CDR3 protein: CASTSRGQGLEKLFF
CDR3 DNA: TGTGCCAGCACATCAAGGGGACAGGGACTTGAAAAACTGTTTTTT

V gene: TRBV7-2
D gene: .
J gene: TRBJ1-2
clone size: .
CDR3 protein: CASSLGAADYGYTF
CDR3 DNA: TGTGCCAGCAGCTTAGGTGCGGCAGACTATGGCTACACCTTC

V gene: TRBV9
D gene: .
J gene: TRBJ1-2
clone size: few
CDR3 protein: CASSARTVDGYTF
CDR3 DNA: TGTGCCAGCAGCGCTCGGACTGTGGACGGCTACACCTTC

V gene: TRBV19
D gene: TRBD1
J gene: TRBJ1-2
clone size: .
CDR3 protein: CASSMGQGSSANYGYTF
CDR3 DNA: TGTGCCAGTAGTATGGGACAGGGTTCATCAGCTAACTATGGCTACACCTTC

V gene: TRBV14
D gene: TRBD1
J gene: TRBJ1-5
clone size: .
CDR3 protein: CASSGQGGQPQHF
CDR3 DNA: TGTGCCAGCAGCGGACAGGGGGGCCAGCCCCAGCATTTT

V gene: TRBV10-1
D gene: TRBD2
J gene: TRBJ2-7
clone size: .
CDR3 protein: CASSEGSGSEQYF
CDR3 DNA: TGCGCCAGCAGTGAAGGAAGCGGGAGCGAGCAGTACTTC

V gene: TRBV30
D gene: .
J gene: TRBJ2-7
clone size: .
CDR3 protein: CAWSQGALPYEQYF
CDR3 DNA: TGTGCCTGGAGTCAAGGGGCGTTACCCTACGAGCAGTACTTC

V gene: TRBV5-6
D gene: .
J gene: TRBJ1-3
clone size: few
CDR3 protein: CASSLGHSGNTIYF
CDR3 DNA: TGTGCCAGCAGCTTGGGGCACTCTGGAAACACCATATATTTT

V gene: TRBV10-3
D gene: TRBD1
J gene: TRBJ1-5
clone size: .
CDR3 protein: CAISEGTGQRQPQHF
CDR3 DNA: TGTGCCATCAGTGAGGGGACAGGGCAGCGTCAGCCCCAGCATTTT

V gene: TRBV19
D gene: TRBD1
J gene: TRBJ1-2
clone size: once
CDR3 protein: CASSNGPGGRYTF
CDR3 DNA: TGTGCCAGTAGTAATGGGCCAGGGGGTCGCTACACCTTC

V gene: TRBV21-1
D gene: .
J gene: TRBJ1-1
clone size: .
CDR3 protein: CASSDSGLRGTEAFF
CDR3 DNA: TGTGCCAGCAGCGACTCCGGCCTGCGAGGGACTGAAGCTTTCTTT

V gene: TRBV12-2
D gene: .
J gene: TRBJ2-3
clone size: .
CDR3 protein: CASRDPGLAADTQYF
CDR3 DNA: TGTGCAAGTCGCGATCCGGGACTAGCGGCAGATACGCAGTATTTT

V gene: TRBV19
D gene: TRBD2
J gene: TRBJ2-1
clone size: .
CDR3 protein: CASSPGGGSYNEQFF
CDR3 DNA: TGTGCCAGTAGCCCGGGGGGAGGATCCTACAATGAGCAGTTCTTC

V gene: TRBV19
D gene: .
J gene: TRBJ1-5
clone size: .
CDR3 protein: CASSPGGFSQPQHF
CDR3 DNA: TGTGCCAGTAGCCCCGGGGGTTTTTCGCAGCCCCAGCATTTT

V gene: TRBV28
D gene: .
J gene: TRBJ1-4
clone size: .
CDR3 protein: CASSLPGNSEKLFF
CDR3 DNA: TGTGCCAGCAGTTTACCCGGGAACAGCGAAAAACTGTTTTTT

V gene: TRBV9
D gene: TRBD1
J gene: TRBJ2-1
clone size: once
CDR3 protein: CASSARDSGPNEQFF
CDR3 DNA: TGTGCCAGCAGCGCCCGGGACAGCGGACCGAATGAGCAGTTCTTC

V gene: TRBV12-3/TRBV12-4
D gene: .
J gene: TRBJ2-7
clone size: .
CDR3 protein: CASSLGRDYEQYF
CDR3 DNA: TGTGCCAGCAGTCTGGGTCGGGATTACGAGCAGTACTTC

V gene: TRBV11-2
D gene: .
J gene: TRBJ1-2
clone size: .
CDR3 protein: CASSSSRTDIYGYTF
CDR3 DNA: TGTGCCAGCAGCTCATCTAGGACAGACATTTATGGCTACACCTTC

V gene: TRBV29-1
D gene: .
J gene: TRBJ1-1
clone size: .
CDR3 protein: CSVRTINTEAFF
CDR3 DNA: TGCAGCGTCAGGACAATTAACACTGAAGCTTTCTTT

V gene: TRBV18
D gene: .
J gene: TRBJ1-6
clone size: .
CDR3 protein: CASSPREETSPLHF
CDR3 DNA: TGTGCCAGCTCACCACGGGAGGAAACCTCACCCCTCCACTTT

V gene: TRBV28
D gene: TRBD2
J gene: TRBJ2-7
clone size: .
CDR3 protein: CASSLAEPLHEQYF
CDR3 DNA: TGTGCCAGCAGTCTAGCGGAACCCCTACACGAGCAGTACTTC

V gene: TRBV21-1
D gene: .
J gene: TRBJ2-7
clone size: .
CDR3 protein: CASSKGETGAPYEQYF
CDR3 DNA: TGTGCCAGCAGCAAAGGTGAGACAGGGGCTCCCTACGAGCAGTACTTC

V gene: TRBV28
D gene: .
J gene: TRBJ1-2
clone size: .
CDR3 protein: CASSLGSIPYGYTF
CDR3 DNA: TGTGCCAGCAGTTTGGGCTCCATACCATATGGCTACACCTTC

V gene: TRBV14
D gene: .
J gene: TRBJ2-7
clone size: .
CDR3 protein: CASSRGAMYEQYF
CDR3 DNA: TGTGCCAGCAGCCGTGGGGCCATGTACGAGCAGTACTTC

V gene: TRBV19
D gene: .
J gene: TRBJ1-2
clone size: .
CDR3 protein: CASSIFRERGYTF
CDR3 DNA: TGTGCCAGTAGTATCTTCAGGGAACGCGGCTACACCTTC

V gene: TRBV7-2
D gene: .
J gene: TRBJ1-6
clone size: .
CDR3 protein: CASSSQAGNSPLHF
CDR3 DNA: TGTGCCAGCAGCTCCCAGGCAGGCAATTCACCCCTCCACTTT

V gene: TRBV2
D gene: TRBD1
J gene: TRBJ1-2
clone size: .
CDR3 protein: CASSRDRADYGYTF
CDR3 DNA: TGTGCCAGCAGTCGGGACAGGGCGGACTATGGCTACACCTTC

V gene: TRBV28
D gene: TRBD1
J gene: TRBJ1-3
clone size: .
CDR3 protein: CASSSDRGPGNTIYF
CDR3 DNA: TGTGCCAGCAGTTCGGACAGGGGCCCTGGAAACACCATATATTTT

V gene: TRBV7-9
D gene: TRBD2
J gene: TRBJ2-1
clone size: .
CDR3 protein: CASSLGTSSEQFF
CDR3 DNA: TGTGCCAGCAGCTTAGGGACTAGTAGTGAGCAGTTCTTC

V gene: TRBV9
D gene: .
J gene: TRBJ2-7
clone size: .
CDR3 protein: CASSEGLDVSYEQYF
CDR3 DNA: TGTGCCAGCAGCGAGGGACTTGACGTCTCCTACGAGCAGTACTTC

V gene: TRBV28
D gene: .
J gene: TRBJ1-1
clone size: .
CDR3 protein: CASRGRGNTEAFF
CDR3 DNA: TGTGCCAGCAGGGGCAGGGGGAACACTGAAGCTTTCTTT

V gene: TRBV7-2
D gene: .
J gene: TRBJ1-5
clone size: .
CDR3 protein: CASSLGGSKPQHF
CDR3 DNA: TGTGCCAGCAGCTTAGGAGGGTCTAAGCCCCAGCATTTT

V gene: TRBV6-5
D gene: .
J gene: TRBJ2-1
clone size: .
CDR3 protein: CASSFFWGDNEQFF
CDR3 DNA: TGTGCCAGCAGTTTCTTTTGGGGGGACAATGAGCAGTTCTTC

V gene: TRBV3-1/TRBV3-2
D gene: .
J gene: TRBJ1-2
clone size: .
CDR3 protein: CASTTRGTDSNYGYTF
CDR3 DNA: TGTGCCAGCACCACGAGGGGGACCGACTCTAACTATGGCTACACCTTC

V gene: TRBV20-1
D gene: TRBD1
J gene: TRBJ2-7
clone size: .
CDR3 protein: CSALGDSLHF
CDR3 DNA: TGCAGTGCACTGGGGGACAGCCTTCACTTC

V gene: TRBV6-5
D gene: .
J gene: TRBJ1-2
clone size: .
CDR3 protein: CASRKGGQHGYTF
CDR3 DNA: TGTGCCAGCAGGAAGGGCGGGCAGCATGGCTACACCTTC

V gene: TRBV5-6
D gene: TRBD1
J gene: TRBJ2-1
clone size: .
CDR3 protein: CASSLQGSGYNEQFF
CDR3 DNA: TGTGCCAGCAGCTTACAGGGGAGTGGGTACAATGAGCAGTTCTTC

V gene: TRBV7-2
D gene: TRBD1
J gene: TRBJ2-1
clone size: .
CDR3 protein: CASSLTRDRADEQFF
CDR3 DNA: TGTGCCAGCAGCTTAACCCGGGACAGGGCGGATGAGCAGTTCTTC

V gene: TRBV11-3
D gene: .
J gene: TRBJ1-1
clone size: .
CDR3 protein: CATGPGEFTEAFF
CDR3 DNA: TGTGCCACGGGGCCAGGGGAATTCACTGAAGCTTTCTTT

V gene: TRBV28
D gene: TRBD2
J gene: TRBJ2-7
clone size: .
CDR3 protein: CASSPTLAGGPYEQYF
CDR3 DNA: TGTGCCAGCAGCCCTACGCTAGCGGGAGGGCCCTACGAGCAGTACTTC

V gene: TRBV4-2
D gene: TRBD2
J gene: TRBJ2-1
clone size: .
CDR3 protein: CASSQIELAGQSNEQFF
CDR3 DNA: TGTGCCAGCAGCCAGATAGAGCTAGCGGGACAAAGCAATGAGCAGTTCTTC

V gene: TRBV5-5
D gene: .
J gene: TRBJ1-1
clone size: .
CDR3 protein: CASSLLGMNTEAFF
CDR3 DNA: TGTGCCAGCAGCCTGCTAGGAATGAACACTGAAGCTTTCTTT

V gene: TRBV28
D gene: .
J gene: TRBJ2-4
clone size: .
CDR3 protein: CASSFEGHRISLAKNIQYF
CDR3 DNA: TGTGCCAGCAGTTTCGAGGGACACAGAATAAGCCTAGCCAAAAACATTCAGTACTTC

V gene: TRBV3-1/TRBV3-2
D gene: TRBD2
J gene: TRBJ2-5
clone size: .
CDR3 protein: CASSQGLAGGKPQETQYF
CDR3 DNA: TGTGCCAGCAGCCAAGGACTAGCGGGAGGGAAACCGCAAGAGACCCAGTACTTC

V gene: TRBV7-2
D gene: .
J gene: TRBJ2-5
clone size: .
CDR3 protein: CASSDWWRAPGTQYF
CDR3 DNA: TGTGCCAGCAGCGATTGGTGGAGGGCCCCAGGGACCCAGTACTTC

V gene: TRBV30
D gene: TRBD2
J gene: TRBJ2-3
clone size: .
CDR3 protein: CAWSQTLIAGGPETDTQYF
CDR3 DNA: TGTGCCTGGAGCCAAACCTTAATAGCGGGAGGGCCCGAAACAGATACGCAGTATTTT